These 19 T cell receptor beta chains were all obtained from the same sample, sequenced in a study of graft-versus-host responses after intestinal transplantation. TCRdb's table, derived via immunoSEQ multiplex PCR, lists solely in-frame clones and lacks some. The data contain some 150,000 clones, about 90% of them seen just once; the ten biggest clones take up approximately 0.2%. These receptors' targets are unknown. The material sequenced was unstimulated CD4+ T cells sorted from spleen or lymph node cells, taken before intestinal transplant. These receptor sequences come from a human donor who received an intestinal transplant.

The CDR3 nucleotides read TGTGCCAGCAGACAATACACGGATACGCAGTATTTT. Translating it yields CASRQYTDTQYF. This chain uses TRBV7-9 with TRBJ2-3; the D is unclear. The CDR3 has 12 residues. V lost 6 bases to trimming and J lost 6 bases, with 10 bases between them. The germline CDR1 and CDR2 sequences are SEHNR and FQNEAQ (reference sequence).

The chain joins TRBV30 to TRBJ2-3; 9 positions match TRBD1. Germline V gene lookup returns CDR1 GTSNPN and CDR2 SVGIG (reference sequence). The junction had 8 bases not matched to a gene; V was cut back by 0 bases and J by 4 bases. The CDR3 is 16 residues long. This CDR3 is CAWSVGGQGSADTQYF. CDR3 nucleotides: TGTGCCTGGAGTGTGGGCGGACAGGGGTCCGCAGATACGCAGTATTTT.

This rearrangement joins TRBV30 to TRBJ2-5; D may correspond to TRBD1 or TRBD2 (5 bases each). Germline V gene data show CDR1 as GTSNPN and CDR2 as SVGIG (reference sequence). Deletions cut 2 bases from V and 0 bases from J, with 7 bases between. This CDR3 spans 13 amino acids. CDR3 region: CAWSKGHQETQYF. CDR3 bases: TGTGCCTGGAGTAAGGGACACCAAGAGACCCAGTACTTC.

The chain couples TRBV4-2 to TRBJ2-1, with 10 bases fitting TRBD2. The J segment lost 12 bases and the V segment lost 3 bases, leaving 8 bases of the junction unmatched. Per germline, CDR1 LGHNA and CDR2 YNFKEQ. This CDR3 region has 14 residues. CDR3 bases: TGTGCCAGCAGCCACATGCTAGCGGGAGTGGTGCAGTTCTTC. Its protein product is CASSHMLAGVVQFF.

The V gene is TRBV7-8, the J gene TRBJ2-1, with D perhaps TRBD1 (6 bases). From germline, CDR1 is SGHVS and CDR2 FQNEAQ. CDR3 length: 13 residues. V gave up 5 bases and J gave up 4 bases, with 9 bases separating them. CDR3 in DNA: TGTGCCAGCAGCCCCGGGACATACAATGAGCAGTTCTTC. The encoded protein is CASSPGTYNEQFF.

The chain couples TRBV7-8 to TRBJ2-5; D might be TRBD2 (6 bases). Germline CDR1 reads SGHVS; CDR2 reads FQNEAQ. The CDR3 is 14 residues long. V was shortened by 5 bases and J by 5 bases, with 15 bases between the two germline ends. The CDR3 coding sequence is TGTGCCAGCAGCCCTCTCGCCGCGGGGGAGACCCAGTACTTC. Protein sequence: CASSPLAAGETQYF. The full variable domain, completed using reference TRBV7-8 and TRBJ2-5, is GAGVSQSPRYKVAKRGQDVALRCDPISGHVSLFWYQQALGQGPEFLTYFQNEAQLDKSGLPSDRFFAERPEGSVSTLKIQRTQQEDSAVYLCASSPLAAGETQYFGPGTRLLVL.

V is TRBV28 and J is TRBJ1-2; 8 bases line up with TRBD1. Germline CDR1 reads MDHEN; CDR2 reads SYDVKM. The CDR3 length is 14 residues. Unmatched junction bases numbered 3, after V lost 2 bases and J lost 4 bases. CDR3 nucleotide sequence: TGTGCCAGCAGTTTACCGGGACAGGCCTATGGCTACACCTTC. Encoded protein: CASSLPGQAYGYTF.

Here the CDR3 reads CASSLWGQNIQYF. The CDR3 bases are TGTGCCAGCAGCTTATGGGGACAAAACATTCAGTACTTC. The chain joins TRBV7-9 to TRBJ2-4; the D call may be TRBD1 or TRBD2 (5 bases each). The CDR3 spans 13 residues. Per the germline V gene, CDR1 is SEHNR and CDR2 is FQNEAQ (reference sequence). The ends were cut back, 2 bases at V and 5 bases at J, with 7 bases in the middle. The whole variable domain, remainder taken from reference TRBV7-9 and TRBJ2-4, is DTGVSQNPRHKITKRGQNVTFRCDPISEHNRLYWYRQTLGQGPEFLTYFQNEAQLEKSRLLSDRFSAERPKGSFSTLEIQRTEQGDSAMYLCASSLWGQNIQYFGAGTRLSVL.

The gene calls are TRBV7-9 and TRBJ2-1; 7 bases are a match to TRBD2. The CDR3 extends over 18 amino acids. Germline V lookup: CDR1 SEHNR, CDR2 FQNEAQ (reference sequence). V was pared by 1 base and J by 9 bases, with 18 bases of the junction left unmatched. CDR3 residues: CASSLVEVRDYTPGEQFF. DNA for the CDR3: TGTGCCAGCAGCTTAGTCGAAGTAAGGGACTACACCCCCGGTGAGCAGTTCTTC.

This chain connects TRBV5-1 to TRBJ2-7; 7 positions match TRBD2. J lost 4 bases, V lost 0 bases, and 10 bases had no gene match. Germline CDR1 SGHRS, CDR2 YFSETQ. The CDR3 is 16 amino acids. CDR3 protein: CASSLAPGTTGYEQYF. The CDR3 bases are TGCGCCAGCAGCTTGGCCCCCGGGACTACCGGTTACGAGCAGTACTTC.

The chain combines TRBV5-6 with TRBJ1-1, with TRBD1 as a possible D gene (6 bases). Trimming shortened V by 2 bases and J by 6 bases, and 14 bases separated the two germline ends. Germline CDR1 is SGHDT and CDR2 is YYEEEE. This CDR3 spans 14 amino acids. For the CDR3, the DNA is TGTGCCAGCAGCTTTGTGCAGGGGTCGTCTGAAGCTTTCTTT. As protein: CASSFVQGSSEAFF.

The CDR3 here is CASTLGTVDSYEQYF. CDR3 nucleotide sequence: TGTGCCAGCACCTTGGGGACAGTAGACTCCTACGAGCAGTACTTC. The V call is TRBV6-1, the J call TRBJ2-7; 7 bases are shared with TRBD1. This CDR3 contains 15 residues. CDR1 and CDR2 (germline): MNHNS, SASEGT. The ends lost 7 bases at V and 0 bases at J; junction bases unmatched: 9.

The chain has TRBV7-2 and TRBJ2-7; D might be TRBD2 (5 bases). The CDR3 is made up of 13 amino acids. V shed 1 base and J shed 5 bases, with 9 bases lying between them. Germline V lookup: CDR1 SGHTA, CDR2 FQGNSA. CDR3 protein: CASSLGEYNEQYF. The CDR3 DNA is TGTGCCAGCAGCTTAGGGGAGTACAACGAGCAGTACTTC.

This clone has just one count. In DNA, the CDR3 is TGTGCCAGCAGTGAGCGACAGATCCGCTACGAGCAGTACTTC. The encoded protein is CASSERQIRYEQYF. The chain recombines TRBV6-1 with TRBJ2-7; D is possibly TRBD1 (5 bases). This CDR3 contains 14 residues. V lost 3 bases, J lost 3 bases, and 12 bases lay in between. Germline V CDR1 and CDR2: MNHNS, SASEGT.

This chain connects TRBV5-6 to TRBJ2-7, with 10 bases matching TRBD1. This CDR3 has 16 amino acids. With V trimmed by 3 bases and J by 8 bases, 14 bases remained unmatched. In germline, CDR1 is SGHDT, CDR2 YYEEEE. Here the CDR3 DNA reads TGTGCCAGCAGCTGGGGGGCTGGGACAGGGGTAGGAAAGCAGTACTTC. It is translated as CASSWGAGTGVGKQYF.

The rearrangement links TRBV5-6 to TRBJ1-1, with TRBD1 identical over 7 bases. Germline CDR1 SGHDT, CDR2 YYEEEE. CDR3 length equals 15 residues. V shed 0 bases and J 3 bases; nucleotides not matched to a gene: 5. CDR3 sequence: CASSLGSRGDTEAFF. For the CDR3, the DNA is TGTGCCAGCAGCTTGGGGTCCAGGGGGGACACTGAAGCTTTCTTT.

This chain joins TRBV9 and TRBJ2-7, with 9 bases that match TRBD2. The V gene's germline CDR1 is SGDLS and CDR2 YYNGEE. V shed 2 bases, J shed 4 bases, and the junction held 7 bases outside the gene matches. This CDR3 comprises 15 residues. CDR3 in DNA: TGTGCCAGCAGCGTCGGGACTAGCAGAATATACGAGCAGTACTTC. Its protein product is CASSVGTSRIYEQYF.

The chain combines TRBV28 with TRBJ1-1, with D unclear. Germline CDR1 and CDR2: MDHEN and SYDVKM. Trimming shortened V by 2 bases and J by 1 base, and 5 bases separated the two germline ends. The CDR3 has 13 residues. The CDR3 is CASSLRGNTEAFF. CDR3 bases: TGTGCCAGCAGTTTACGGGGGAACACTGAAGCTTTCTTT.

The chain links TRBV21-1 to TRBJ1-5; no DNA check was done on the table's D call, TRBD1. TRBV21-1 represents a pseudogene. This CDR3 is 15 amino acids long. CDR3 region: CASTPGSYSNQPQHF. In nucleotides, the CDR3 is TGTGCCAGCACTCCAGGGTCGTATAGCAATCAGCCCCAGCATTTT.